Listed below are T cell receptor beta chains from one sample, sequenced in a study of blood T cells in healthy people across ages. TCRdb recomputed calls from the 5' RACE reads with MiXCR, one row per CDR3 protein. The sample includes over a million distinct CDR3 sequences, under 55% of them seen just once. The material sequenced was blood. These receptors all come from a young woman in good health. The CDR3 runs from the conserved cysteine through the conserved F or W. The D gene is left open where the match is weak. Clone size is stated in some rows and not others, as once, few, many or a class when expanded.

size	V	D	J	CDR3	DNA
NA	TRBV27	NA	TRBJ1-1	CAITPRPGAKAFF	TGTGCCATCACCCCGCGACCAGGGGCAAAGGCTTTCTTT
NA	TRBV19	NA	TRBJ1-5	CATMDGNQPQHF	TGTGCAACCATGGATGGCAATCAGCCCCAGCATTTT
NA	TRBV7-9	NA	TRBJ1-2	CASSPFSGAGIYGYTF	TGTGCCAGCAGCCCCTTCAGTGGGGCAGGGATCTATGGCTACACCTTC
once	TRBV29-1	NA	TRBJ2-1	CSVRSGTLYEQFF	TGCAGCGTTCGGTCAGGGACCCTTTACGAGCAGTTCTTC
NA	TRBV29-1	NA	TRBJ1-4	CSVEDRGEEKLFF	TGCAGCGTTGAAGATCGCGGGGAGGAAAAACTGTTTTTT
few	TRBV12-3/TRBV12-4	NA	TRBJ2-5	CASSLIQGNQETQYF	TGTGCCAGCAGTTTAATACAGGGCAACCAAGAGACCCAGTACTTC
few	TRBV10-1	NA	TRBJ2-3	CASIWLASTDTQYF	TGCGCCAGCATCTGGCTAGCGAGCACAGATACGCAGTATTTT
NA	TRBV29-1	NA	TRBJ2-5	CSVGDLQETQYF	TGCAGCGTTGGGGATCTCCAAGAGACCCAGTACTTC
NA	TRBV4-3	TRBD1	TRBJ1-2	CASSQVPGQGYYGYTF	TGCGCCAGCAGCCAGGTCCCGGGACAGGGGTACTATGGCTACACCTTC
NA	TRBV12-3/TRBV12-4	NA	TRBJ2-7	CASRPFGDSYNEQYF	TGTGCCAGCAGACCCTTCGGGGATTCCTACAATGAGCAGTACTTC
few	TRBV27	TRBD2	TRBJ2-7	CASSLREAYEQYF	TGTGCCAGCAGTTTGCGGGAGGCCTACGAGCAGTACTTC
few	TRBV28	NA	TRBJ2-7	CASTPGTPTPSEQYF	TGTGCCAGCACCCCCGGGACTCCAACGCCCTCCGAGCAGTACTTC
few	TRBV29-1	NA	TRBJ2-3	CSVAVRGLTDTQYF	TGCAGCGTTGCCGTAAGGGGTCTCACAGATACGCAGTATTTT
NA	TRBV4-1	TRBD1	TRBJ2-5	CASSQDRQTGKETQYF	TGCGCCAGCAGCCAAGATCGTCAGACAGGGAAAGAGACCCAGTACTTC
many	TRBV10-3	NA	TRBJ2-5	CAISEGGEETQYF	TGTGCCATCAGTGAAGGCGGGGAAGAGACCCAGTACTTC
few	TRBV12-3/TRBV12-4	NA	TRBJ1-5	CASSNGRDNQPQHF	TGTGCCAGCAGTAACGGACGGGACAATCAGCCCCAGCATTTT
NA	TRBV12-3/TRBV12-4	TRBD2	TRBJ2-7	CASGGLAGGGNEQYF	TGTGCCAGCGGAGGACTAGCGGGAGGTGGTAATGAGCAGTACTTC
few	TRBV20-1	TRBD2	TRBJ2-7	CSAKQGGLDYEQYF	TGCAGTGCCAAACAAGGGGGACTAGACTACGAGCAGTACTTC
few	TRBV4-3	TRBD1	TRBJ1-2	CASSQATGTNYGYTF	TGCGCCAGCAGCCAAGCGACAGGGACTAACTATGGCTACACCTTC
few	TRBV10-1	NA	TRBJ2-7	CASSESEAGEQYF	TGCGCCAGCAGTGAGTCGGAGGCGGGTGAGCAGTACTTC
few	TRBV12-3/TRBV12-4	NA	TRBJ1-1	CASSPGQSIGFTEAFF	TGTGCCAGCAGTCCCGGACAGTCCATAGGGTTTACTGAAGCTTTCTTT
NA	TRBV20-1	NA	TRBJ1-5	CSARGNGVGSNQPQHF	TGCAGTGCTAGAGGCAACGGGGTCGGAAGCAATCAGCCCCAGCATTTT
few	TRBV2	NA	TRBJ2-7	CAGGLLTYEQYF	TGTGCCGGAGGACTTCTTACGTACGAGCAGTACTTC